This passage covers 27 T cell receptor beta chains from one sample sequenced in a study of blood T cells in healthy people across ages (dated by TCRdb to about 2015). Libraries came from 5' RACE. Instrument used: Illumina HiSeq 2500. A second PCR of roughly 7 to 12 cycles was run with a J-beta primer mix and a sample-barcoded 5' primer. The public reads were reanalyzed by TCRdb: fastp trimming at Q25, MiXCR alignment, in-frame beta chains only. Records with the same CDR3 protein are collapsed into one entry carrying the most frequent genes and DNA. The sample table records approximately 1,000,000 distinct CDR3 sequences; 30% to 40% of these occur just once. The top ten clones comprise less than 15% of the sample. The sample was blood. All receptors derive from a man aged 18-30 years in good health.

V usage is TRBV10-3 and J usage is TRBJ2-2; possible D gene TRBD1, 6 bases. V lost 0 bases, J lost 2 bases, and 10 bases lay in between. CDR1 and CDR2 from the germline V gene are ENHRY and SYGVKD. This CDR3 has 16 amino acids. Here the CDR3 DNA reads TGTGCCATCAGTGAGTCGTTACAGGGAAACACCGGGGAGCTGTTTTTT. Protein sequence: CAISESLQGNTGELFF.

V and J are TRBV2 and TRBJ2-2; D uncertain. CDR3 length equals 14 residues. V was trimmed by 3 bases and J by 6 bases, leaving 11 bases between them. CDR1 and CDR2 from the germline V gene are SNHLY and FYNNEI. In DNA form, the CDR3 reads TGTGCCAGCAGTGACTGGGGTACACCCGGGGAGCTGTTTTTT. Translating it yields CASSDWGTPGELFF. The whole variable domain, remainder taken from reference TRBV2 and TRBJ2-2, is EPEVTQTPSHQVTQMGQEVILRCVPISNHLYFYWYRQILGQKVEFLVSFYNNEISEKSEIFDDQFSVERPDGSNFTLKIRSTKLEDSAMYFCASSDWGTPGELFFGEGSRLTVL.

The chain carries TRBV10-3 and TRBJ1-1; a weak D match, TRBD1 (5 bases). This CDR3 comprises 13 residues. V lost 6 bases, J lost 1 base, and 9 bases lay in between. The V gene's germline CDR1 is ENHRY and CDR2 SYGVKD. The CDR3 nucleotides read TGTGCCATCAGACAGGACGCGAACACTGAAGCTTTCTTT. Translation: CAIRQDANTEAFF.

V and J are TRBV20-1 and TRBJ1-4, with D tentatively TRBD1 (5 bases). The V end was cut by 1 base, the J end by 8 bases, with 14 bases between. The CDR3 is made up of 14 amino acids. Germline CDR1 and CDR2: DFQATT and SNEGSKA (reference sequence). The DNA for the CDR3 is TGCAGTGCTAGAGGGGTAATTGGGACGGAAAAACTGTTTTTT. This codes for CSARGVIGTEKLFF.

The rearrangement uses TRBV4-3 and TRBJ2-1; possibly TRBD1 or TRBD2 for D (5 bases each). V lost 0 bases to trimming and J lost 12 bases, with 12 bases between them. This CDR3 contains 13 residues. Germline CDR1 LGHNA, CDR2 YSLEER. The CDR3 reads CASSQDRDVGQFF. The DNA for the CDR3 is TGCGCCAGCAGCCAAGATCGGGACGTGGGGCAGTTCTTC.

The chain has TRBV29-1 and TRBJ2-2; D not resolved. Per the germline V gene, CDR1 is SQVTM and CDR2 is ANQGSEA. The ends were cut back, 4 bases at V and 3 bases at J, with 9 bases in the middle. CDR3 size: 13 residues. The CDR3 DNA reads TGCAGCGTTGCCCTCAGGTACACCGGGGAGCTGTTTTTT. Protein product: CSVALRYTGELFF.

The chain carries TRBV12-3 or TRBV12-4 and TRBJ2-1; no reliable D call. The length of the CDR3 is 16 residues. V lost 4 bases and J lost 2, with 15 bases in between. For the CDR3, the DNA is TGTGCCAGCAGTTCTCTCCAGAGCAGGACCTACAATGAGCAGTTCTTC. Its translation: CASSSLQSRTYNEQFF.

Note on this clonotype: Compared with germline, one end of the junction differs, possibly owing to a read error. The V gene is TRBV20-1, the J gene TRBJ2-7; no clear D gene. Germline V gene lookup returns CDR1 DFQATT and CDR2 SNEGSKA (reference sequence). The CDR3 covers 14 residues. CDR3 sequence reads: CSARGPEAPHEQYF. CDR3 nucleotides: TGCAGCGCTAGAGGCCCGGAAGCCCCCCACGAGCAGTACTTC.

At least ten counts were recorded for this clonotype. V is TRBV7-2 and J is TRBJ2-3; weak D call: TRBD2 (6 bases). The CDR3 has 14 amino acids. The germline CDR1 and CDR2 sequences are SGHTA and FQGNSA. V was shortened by 4 bases and J by 2 bases, with 10 bases between the two germline ends. The CDR3 loop reads CASSSGLYTDTQYF. In nucleotides, the CDR3 is TGTGCCAGCAGCTCGGGACTGTACACAGATACGCAGTATTTT. The full variable domain, its missing parts supplied by reference TRBV7-2 and TRBJ2-3, is GAGVSQSPSNKVTEKGKDVELRCDPISGHTALYWYRQSLGQGLEFLIYFQGNSAPDKSGLPSDRFSAERTGGSVSTLTIQRTQQEDSAVYLCASSSGLYTDTQYFGPGTRLTVL.

V gene TRBV27 combines with J gene TRBJ1-2; TRBD1 agrees at 7 bases. Per the germline V gene, CDR1 is MNHEY and CDR2 is SMNVEV (reference sequence). The CDR3 is 14 amino acids. V trimming: 5 bases; J trimming: 3 bases; junction bases outside the gene matches: 6. The CDR3 protein is CASSVLGGDYGYTF. The CDR3 DNA sequence: TGTGCCAGCAGTGTATTAGGGGGCGACTATGGCTACACCTTC.

Only a few counts were recorded for this clonotype. The chain links TRBV5-1 to TRBJ2-2; TRBD1 aligns across 7 bases. The V gene end was trimmed by 0 bases and the J gene end by 5 bases; junction bases not matched to a gene: 7. The CDR3 has 16 amino acids. Germline V gives CDR1 SGHRS, CDR2 YFSETQ. The chain's CDR3 is CASSLARSTGTGELFF. CDR3 in DNA: TGCGCCAGCAGCTTGGCCCGATCGACAGGGACCGGGGAGCTGTTTTTT.

The rearrangement joins TRBV9 to TRBJ2-5; 8 bases line up with TRBD1. The CDR3 contains 17 residues. With 4 bases clipped from V and 3 bases from J, the junction kept 14 bases outside the gene matches. Germline values: CDR1 SGDLS, CDR2 YYNGEE. CDR3 DNA sequence: TGTGCCAGCAGCCCTCAGACAGGGGTGAAGTTTGAAGAGACCCAGTACTTC. As protein: CASSPQTGVKFEETQYF.

The sample holds many counts of this clonotype. V and J are TRBV10-3 and TRBJ2-1; D unclear. Trimming removed 10 bases from V and 15 bases from J, with 19 bases in between. The CDR3 covers 11 residues. CDR1 and CDR2 (germline): ENHRY, SYGVKD. Here the CDR3 DNA reads TGTGCCACCTCACCGGATCAGAGACGGTTCTTC. As protein: CATSPDQRRFF.

This clonotype was picked up many times. This chain joins TRBV6-5 and TRBJ1-2; unclear D gene. The CDR3 is 12 residues long. Germline V gives CDR1 MNHEY, CDR2 SVGAGI. Trimming cost V 8 bases and J 2 bases, with 9 bases left between them. In DNA, the CDR3 is TGTGCCAGCCGACGTACAAACTATGGCTACACCTTC. Translation: CASRRTNYGYTF.

The J gene is TRBJ2-1, the V gene TRBV24-1; TRBD2 might be the D (7 bases). CDR1 is KGHDR, CDR2 SFDVKD, per germline. This CDR3 spans 13 amino acids. Between the trimmed V and J ends, which lost 6 bases and 6 bases, there was a span of 11 bases. CDR3 residues: CATSRGAVNEQFF. As DNA, the CDR3 is TGTGCCACCAGTCGGGGGGCGGTCAATGAGCAGTTCTTC.

The table lists this clonotype with a few counts. The chain recombines TRBV28 with TRBJ2-1, with 9 bases that match TRBD1. After removal of 0 bases from V and 8 bases from J, the junction contained 23 bases not matched to a gene. The CDR3 length is 21 residues. Germline V CDR1 and CDR2: MDHEN, SYDVKM. CDR3 DNA: TGTGCCAGCAGTTTATGGGGGGGGTGGGGGGACAGGGTAAAATCGGTCCATGAGCAGTTCTTC. It is translated as CASSLWGGWGDRVKSVHEQFF.

The chain recombines TRBV25-1 with TRBJ2-3; the D gene is possibly TRBD2 (5 bases). Per the germline V gene, CDR1 is MGHDK and CDR2 is SYGVNS. Trimming removed 2 bases from V and 4 bases from J, with 16 bases in between. The CDR3 contains 16 residues. Written as DNA, the CDR3 is TGTGCCAGCAGTGAAGCCGGCCTCGCGGGCCCAGATACGCAGTATTTT. It yields the protein CASSEAGLAGPDTQYF.

The CDR3 is CSVPETRGTQYF. CDR3 sequence (DNA): TGCAGTGTTCCCGAAACTCGAGGGACCCAGTACTTC. The chain links TRBV20-1 to TRBJ2-7; no clear D gene. The J call may be mistaken, given a closer DNA end match to TRBJ2-5. Looked up from germline, CDR1 is DFQATT and CDR2 is SNEGSKA (reference sequence). CDR3 length equals 12 residues.

About this clonotype: One end of the junction varies from germline; a read error may be responsible. The chain employs TRBV6-2 or TRBV6-3 and TRBJ2-5; TRBD2 matches 12 bases. The CDR3 consists of 14 residues. Germline V gene sequence: CDR1 MNHEY, CDR2 SVGEGT. This CDR3 is CASRRTSGIETQCF. The CDR3 DNA is TGTGCCAGCAGAAGGACTAGCGGGATAGAGACCCAGTGCTTC.

The chain links TRBV5-1 to TRBJ2-3; 10 nucleotides match TRBD2. CDR1 and CDR2 (germline): SGHRS, YFSETQ. The CDR3 is made up of 18 amino acids. V lost 1 base to trimming and J lost 0 bases; unmatched junction nucleotides: 8. The DNA of the CDR3 is TGCGCCAGCAGCTTGTTTGCTAGCGGGGGCGCTAGCACAGATACGCAGTATTTT. Protein: CASSLFASGGASTDTQYF.

This clonotype came up a few times. This sequence joins TRBV4-3 and TRBJ2-3; D is possibly TRBD2 (6 bases). The V and J ends lost 5 bases and 0 bases respectively, with 12 bases between them. The germline gives CDR1 LGHNA, CDR2 YSLEER. The length of the CDR3 is 15 residues. The CDR3 DNA sequence: TGCGCCAGCAGCGGAGGGAGAGTTAGCACAGATACGCAGTATTTT. It specifies CASSGGRVSTDTQYF.

This clonotype was recorded once. Germline and junction disagree at one end, which may indicate a read error. The chain is built from TRBV29-1 and TRBJ2-1; a possible D gene is TRBD2 (5 bases). The CDR3 runs 16 residues. Germline CDR1 SQVTM, CDR2 ANQGSEA. This CDR3 is CSVEPPTGRSYNEQFF. The CDR3 bases are TGTAGCGTTGAACCCCCGACCGGTCGCTCCTACAATGAGCAGTTCTTC.

This clonotype was recorded a few times. The V and J genes are TRBV28 and TRBJ1-1; unclear D gene. Trimming shortened V by 8 bases and J by 4 bases, and 14 bases separated the two germline ends. Germline V gene data show CDR1 as MDHEN and CDR2 as SYDVKM. CDR3 length: 13 residues. In DNA, the CDR3 is TGTGCCAGCCTAGAGGGTAGGGCCACTGAAGCTTTCTTT. Encoded protein: CASLEGRATEAFF.

This clonotype has only one observation. This may be a read error, as it is one base from a much larger clone. The chain uses TRBV4-3 and TRBJ1-6; D is uncertain. The CDR3 has 19 residues. CDR1 and CDR2 from the germline V gene are LGHNA and YSLEER. CDR3 in DNA: TGCGCCAGCAGCCAAGATAAGGGCGGTATGAGCTCCTATAATTCACCCCCCCACTTT. Protein: CASSQDKGGMSSYNSPPHF.

V and J are TRBV20-1 and TRBJ1-5; no reliable D call. Germline V CDR1 and CDR2: DFQATT, SNEGSKA (reference sequence). CDR3 length: 14 residues. V was clipped by 0 bases and J by 0 bases, with 6 bases between them. The CDR3 here is CSAREGNSNQPQHF. CDR3 sequence (DNA): TGCAGTGCTAGAGAAGGGAATAGCAATCAGCCCCAGCATTTT.

The chain is built from TRBV5-1 and TRBJ1-5; TRBD1 agrees at 11 bases. The CDR3 contains 14 residues. Germline CDR1 SGHRS, CDR2 YFSETQ. V lost 4 bases and J lost 6; bases outside the gene matches: 3. The CDR3 region is CASSEGTGGQPQHF. The CDR3 nucleotides read TGCGCCAGCAGCGAAGGGACAGGGGGTCAGCCCCAGCATTTT.

The rearrangement joins TRBV6-6 to TRBJ1-1; no clear D gene. V was clipped by 6 bases and J by 0 bases, with 14 bases between them. CDR1 is MNHNY, CDR2 SVGAGI, per germline (reference sequence). There are 15 residues in the CDR3. The CDR3 nucleotides are TGTGCCAGCAGCTCATCACAGCTTCTGAACACTGAAGCTTTCTTT. Translation gives CASSSSQLLNTEAFF.